These 5 T cell receptor beta chains share one sample of origin, sequenced in a study of cytomegalovirus exposure and HLA in healthy donors. This table comes from immunoSEQ multiplex PCR, and its TCRdb copy is limited to in-frame clones, with some not included. The sample has fewer than 400,000 clones, about nine tenths seen once. Sequencing input: PBMCs. Receptor source: a woman under 30 in good health and CMV-seronegative.

J is TRBJ2-3 and V is TRBV19; unclear D gene. The CDR3 consists of 15 residues. The germline V and J ends were trimmed by 6 bases and 0 bases, with 13 bases remaining between them. CDR1 and CDR2 (germline): LNHDA, SQIVND (reference sequence). The CDR3 coding sequence is TGTGCCAGTAGGGAGTCGTCAGCTAGCACAGATACGCAGTATTTT. Its protein is CASRESSASTDTQYF.

The rearrangement joins TRBV19 to TRBJ2-7; 12 bases map to TRBD1. V lost 4 bases and J lost 7; bases outside the gene matches: 11. Germline V gene sequence: CDR1 LNHDA, CDR2 SQIVND (reference sequence). There are 16 residues in the CDR3. Here the CDR3 reads CASSTTPGTGGVEQYF. The CDR3, as DNA: TGTGCCAGTAGTACCACTCCCGGGACAGGGGGCGTAGAGCAGTACTTC.

DNA for the CDR3: TGTGCCAGCAGTTTCGGAGGGACAGCCTCCTACGAGCAGTACTTC. Its protein product is CASSFGGTASYEQYF. The chain uses TRBV28 and TRBJ2-7; the D gene is possibly TRBD1 (7 bases). This CDR3 contains 15 residues. The germline V and J ends were trimmed by 3 bases and 0 bases, with 12 bases remaining between them. Per the germline V gene, CDR1 is MDHEN and CDR2 is SYDVKM.

Only a few counts were recorded for this clone. The rearrangement joins TRBV7-3 to TRBJ2-3, with D possibly matching TRBD2 (5 bases). CDR1 and CDR2 from the germline V gene are SGHTA and FQGTGA. Trimming removed 1 base at V and 0 bases at J, with 8 bases between. The CDR3 is 15 amino acids. Here the CDR3 DNA reads TGTGCCAGCAGCTTAATGCCTAGCAGCACAGATACGCAGTATTTT. Protein sequence: CASSLMPSSTDTQYF. The variable domain in full, completed from reference TRBV7-3 and TRBJ2-3, reads GAGVSQTPSNKVTEKGKYVELRCDPISGHTALYWYRQSLGQGPEFLIYFQGTGAADDSGLPNDRFFAVRPEGSVSTLKIQRTERGDSAVYLCASSLMPSSTDTQYFGPGTRLTVL.

The rearrangement links TRBV5-1 to TRBJ2-5; 9 nucleotides match TRBD2. V shed 1 base, J shed 5 bases, and the junction held 15 bases outside the gene matches. This CDR3 is built from 18 residues. Germline values: CDR1 SGHRS, CDR2 YFSETQ. CDR3 in amino acids: CASSLLSLAGTGGETQYF. In nucleotides, the CDR3 is TGCGCCAGCAGCTTGCTGTCGCTAGCGGGAACAGGAGGGGAGACCCAGTACTTC.